These T cell receptor beta chains were read from a single sample in a study of T cells in Graves' hyperthyroidism and ophthalmopathy. MiXCR, run by TCRdb on the multiplex PCR reads, gives a single entry per CDR3 protein. The sample holds approximately 610,000 distinct CDR3 sequences; around 17% are singletons and the top ten take under 20%. Input material: blood. These receptor sequences come from a woman younger than 30 with Graves' hyperthyroidism. The CDR3 runs from the conserved cysteine through the conserved F or W. D genes are given only for firm matches. Clone size is given for some rows only: seen once, a few or many times, or a class if the clone is expanded.

len	d_gene	v_gene	j_gene	abundance	CDR3nt	CDR3aa
16	-	TRBV6-1	TRBJ2-2	few	TGTGCCCCCAGTGGTGGATCCGGCTTGAGCACCGGGGAGCTGTTTTTT	CAPSGGSGLSTGELFF
15	TRBD1	TRBV11-2	TRBJ1-2	many	TGTGCCAGCAGCTCCTACAGGGGGTTGGACTATGGCTACACCTTC	CASSSYRGLDYGYTF
14	TRBD1	TRBV2	TRBJ1-6	many	TGTGCCAGCAGTACCGGGACAGGGGGTTCACCCCTCCACTTT	CASSTGTGGSPLHF
18	TRBD2	TRBV7-8	TRBJ2-1	many	TGTGCCAGCAGCTTAGTTGGGAGCGGGAGGTGGATCGCCGATGAGCAGTTCTTC	CASSLVGSGRWIADEQFF
16	-	TRBV7-2	TRBJ1-3	-	TGTGCCAGCAGCTTAACGTCACTCTTCTCTGGAAACACCATATATTTT	CASSLTSLFSGNTIYF
15	TRBD1	TRBV15	TRBJ2-7	-	TGTGCCACCAGCAGAGACCGACAGGGGCTGGACGAGCAGTACTTC	CATSRDRQGLDEQYF
13	TRBD1	TRBV6-2/TRBV6-3	TRBJ1-1	-	TGTGCCAGCAGTTACCTACCGGACAGGGGGGCTTTCTTT	CASSYLPDRGAFF
17	-	TRBV29-1	TRBJ1-1	-	TGCAGCGTTGCCGGCGTTGGGCGCGGGGGCTTGAACACTGAAGCTTTCTTT	CSVAGVGRGGLNTEAFF
14	-	TRBV18	TRBJ1-5	many	TGCGCCAGCAGCCCGTCGGGCAGTAATCAGCCCCAGCATTTT	CASSPSGSNQPQHF
12	-	TRBV2	TRBJ2-1	many	TGTGCCAGCAGAGGACGGGGCAATGAGCAGTTCTTC	CASRGRGNEQFF
14	-	TRBV6-1	TRBJ1-1	many	TGTGCCAGCACCCCCGCGGGACGCAACACTGAAGCTTTCTTT	CASTPAGRNTEAFF
15	TRBD2	TRBV9	TRBJ2-3	many	TGTGCCAGCAGTGTCGGAGCGGGAGGCTCAGATACGCAGTATTTT	CASSVGAGGSDTQYF
13	-	TRBV19	TRBJ2-2	-	TGTGCCAGCAGGGTCCCCGGGGCCGGGGAGCTGTTTTTT	CASRVPGAGELFF
18	-	TRBV28	TRBJ2-5	many	TGTGCCAGCAGTTTTAGTGTTAGTTTGAAAGCTGGGTTTGAGACCCAGTACTTC	CASSFSVSLKAGFETQYF
17	-	TRBV20-1	TRBJ2-3	-	TGCAGTGGAAAAGGGGGGAAGGGACAGCGTAATCCAGATACGCAGTATTTT	CSGKGGKGQRNPDTQYF
13	-	TRBV12-3/TRBV12-4	TRBJ1-5	many	TGTGCCAGCGGGTGGGGTGCCATTCAGCCCCAGCATTTT	CASGWGAIQPQHF
12	-	TRBV4-2	TRBJ2-1	-	TGTGCCAGCAGCCAACTGGAGGGAGTACGGTTCTTC	CASSQLEGVRFF
14	TRBD2	TRBV5-4	TRBJ2-7	few	TGTGCCAGCAGCCAGGGACTAGCGGTCTACGAGCAGTACTTC	CASSQGLAVYEQYF
16	-	TRBV20-1	TRBJ2-4	many	TGCAGTGCTAGTCTGACGGGGCAGCTAGCCAAAAACATTCAGTACTTC	CSASLTGQLAKNIQYF
14	TRBD2	TRBV6-2/TRBV6-3	TRBJ2-2	many	TGTGCCAGCAGTAGCGGGGGGGCCACCGGGGAGCTGTTTTTT	CASSSGGATGELFF
12	-	TRBV20-1	TRBJ1-2	few	TGCAGTGCTCCCCACATAAACTATGGCTACACCTTC	CSAPHINYGYTF
14	TRBD2	TRBV27	TRBJ2-4	-	TGTGCCAGCAGTTTACGGGAGCGGGGGAACATTCAGTACTTC	CASSLRERGNIQYF
15	-	TRBV11-2	TRBJ2-2	many	TGTGCCAGCAGCTTGGCGGAGCAGCACACCGGGGAGCTGTTTTTT	CASSLAEQHTGELFF
13	-	TRBV7-8	TRBJ1-5	few	TGTGCCAGCAGCCCACAGGGACCTCAGCCCCAGCATTTT	CASSPQGPQPQHF
18	TRBD2	TRBV15	TRBJ2-7	-	TGTGCCACCAGCAGAGATGCCCACCTAGCGGGAGTGGCCTACGAGCAGTACTTC	CATSRDAHLAGVAYEQYF
14	-	TRBV5-1	TRBJ2-7	-	TGCGCCAGCAGCTTGGACAGGACTGGGAGTAAGCAGTACTTC	CASSLDRTGSKQYF
15	-	TRBV28	TRBJ2-5	many	TGTGCCAGCAGTTTACCCTTGGGGGTGTCCGAGACCCAGTACTTC	CASSLPLGVSETQYF